This record looks at one T cell receptor (beta chain) sequence and its context. Its antigen is as yet unknown. ViraFEST expansion of antigen-specific CD4+ T cells with viral peptide pools preceded sequencing. The culture ran for roughly ten days before CD4+ T cells were isolated. According to the study, vaccine recipients showed no prior SARS-CoV-2 infection and negative nucleocapsid antibodies. The researchers cultured 1.5 million to 2.5 million PBMC per well with roughly 11 IU/ml IL-2 and roughly 9.2 ug/ml peptides. This CDR3 is built from 14 residues. Germline V gene sequence: CDR1 LNHDA, CDR2 SQIVND (reference sequence). Trimming took off 3 bases at V and 5 bases at J, with 13 bases between the two ends. Sequencing was performed with immunoSEQ multiplex PCR; in TCRdb, only in-frame clones are kept and a portion is missing. Among 71,000 or so clones, roughly 78% were seen once, and the ten largest hold 3.5% to 4.5%.

This entry is derived from a study of vaccination effects on CD4 cells after COVID-19. Findings of the study overall: Marked clonal contraction of both clone types appeared late after vaccination. Cross-reactivity with common cold coronaviruses was shown by only 1 of 255 vaccine-induced clones in healthy vaccinees.

The sequencing used CD4+ T cells from PBMCs cultured with HCoV-OC43 spike peptides, collected before COVID-19 vaccination. Subset meaning: HCoV-OC43 spike overlapping peptide pool stimulation. The chain uses TRBV19 and TRBJ1-1; D call uncertain. This clonotype originated in a human donor who received a COVID-19 vaccine. CDR3 amino acids: CASSIGILRTEAFF. CDR3 nucleotide sequence: TGTGCCAGTAGTATCGGCATATTACGGACTGAAGCTTTCTTT.